This is a list of T cell receptor beta chains from one sample in a study of shared clonotypes between healthy human individuals. Using immunoSEQ multiplex PCR, the repertoire was profiled, and TCRdb retains in-frame clones only, with some absent. The sample lists roughly 2.4 million clones, approximately 96% occurring once. Sequencing used naive CD4+ T cells sorted from blood. These receptor sequences come from a man in his late teens or twenties in good health. Each CDR3 is given with its conserved first and last residue. Each record gives: V gene, clone size, J gene, D gene, CDR3 protein, CDR3 DNA. The D gene is left open where the match is weak. The listing skips clone size in some rows; elsewhere it reads once, few, many or a size class.

v_call: TRBV19; clone_size: .; j_call: TRBJ1-1; d_call: .; cdr3_aa: CASSRDSPTRAFF; cdr3_nt: TGTGCCAGTAGTCGGGACTCCCCAACGAGGGCTTTCTTT
v_call: TRBV10-3; clone_size: .; j_call: TRBJ1-5; d_call: TRBD1; cdr3_aa: CAIRDRADQPQHF; cdr3_nt: TGTGCCATCCGGGACAGGGCTGATCAGCCCCAGCATTTT
v_call: TRBV28; clone_size: .; j_call: TRBJ2-7; d_call: .; cdr3_aa: CASSLPTGTYEQYF; cdr3_nt: TGTGCCAGCAGTTTGCCAACAGGGACCTACGAGCAGTACTTC
v_call: TRBV6-6; clone_size: .; j_call: TRBJ2-3; d_call: .; cdr3_aa: CASRRHSSTDTQYF; cdr3_nt: TGTGCCAGCAGAAGACATTCGAGCACAGATACGCAGTATTTT
v_call: TRBV6-1; clone_size: once; j_call: TRBJ2-1; d_call: .; cdr3_aa: CASSADYGEQFF; cdr3_nt: TGTGCCAGCAGTGCCGACTACGGTGAGCAGTTCTTC
v_call: TRBV2; clone_size: .; j_call: TRBJ2-7; d_call: .; cdr3_aa: CASSEAPNEQYF; cdr3_nt: TGTGCCAGCAGTGAAGCGCCCAACGAGCAGTACTTC
v_call: TRBV5-1; clone_size: .; j_call: TRBJ2-3; d_call: .; cdr3_aa: CASSLGSRTDTQYF; cdr3_nt: TGCGCCAGCAGCTTGGGGAGCCGCACAGATACGCAGTATTTT
v_call: TRBV7-3; clone_size: .; j_call: TRBJ2-1; d_call: TRBD2; cdr3_aa: CASSLAAAGGYNEQFF; cdr3_nt: TGTGCCAGCAGCTTAGCAGCAGCGGGGGGCTACAATGAGCAGTTCTTC
v_call: TRBV11-2; clone_size: .; j_call: TRBJ1-2; d_call: .; cdr3_aa: CASRTLDNPGTYGYTF; cdr3_nt: TGTGCCAGCAGAACCTTGGACAATCCAGGGACTTATGGCTACACCTTC
v_call: TRBV6-1; clone_size: .; j_call: TRBJ2-3; d_call: TRBD2; cdr3_aa: CASSVLAGGPADTQYF; cdr3_nt: TGTGCCAGCAGTGTCCTAGCGGGAGGACCCGCAGATACGCAGTATTTT
v_call: TRBV6-1; clone_size: .; j_call: TRBJ2-1; d_call: .; cdr3_aa: CASSTGNEQFF; cdr3_nt: TGTGCCAGCAGTACAGGGAATGAGCAGTTCTTC
v_call: TRBV6-5; clone_size: .; j_call: TRBJ1-1; d_call: .; cdr3_aa: CASSKVQANTEAFF; cdr3_nt: TGTGCCAGCAGCAAAGTGCAGGCGAACACTGAAGCTTTCTTT
v_call: TRBV4-1; clone_size: .; j_call: TRBJ2-5; d_call: .; cdr3_aa: CASSLGRGQETQYF; cdr3_nt: TGCGCCAGCAGCCTAGGCAGGGGCCAAGAGACCCAGTACTTC
v_call: TRBV10-3; clone_size: .; j_call: TRBJ1-6; d_call: .; cdr3_aa: CAIRDGTVSPLHF; cdr3_nt: TGTGCCATCAGAGACGGGACCGTGTCACCCCTCCACTTT
v_call: TRBV5-1; clone_size: .; j_call: TRBJ1-6; d_call: .; cdr3_aa: CASSLSGTMNSPLHF; cdr3_nt: TGCGCCAGCAGCTTAAGTGGCACGATGAATTCACCCCTCCACTTT
v_call: TRBV7-7; clone_size: .; j_call: TRBJ2-5; d_call: .; cdr3_aa: CASSLDGETQYF; cdr3_nt: TGTGCTAGCAGCTTAGATGGGGAGACCCAGTACTTC
v_call: TRBV5-1; clone_size: .; j_call: TRBJ2-7; d_call: .; cdr3_aa: CASSLGSNPSYEQYF; cdr3_nt: TGCGCCAGCAGCTTGGGAAGCAATCCCTCCTACGAGCAGTACTTC
v_call: TRBV6-5; clone_size: .; j_call: TRBJ2-7; d_call: .; cdr3_aa: CASSYLTGGLHEQYF; cdr3_nt: TGTGCCAGCAGTTACCTGACTGGGGGTTTACACGAGCAGTACTTC
v_call: TRBV6-4; clone_size: .; j_call: TRBJ1-1; d_call: .; cdr3_aa: CASSSQPLGVNTEAFF; cdr3_nt: TGTGCCAGCAGCTCACAGCCCCTCGGGGTGAACACTGAAGCTTTCTTT
v_call: TRBV2; clone_size: .; j_call: TRBJ1-5; d_call: .; cdr3_aa: CASGGGDGNQPQHF; cdr3_nt: TGTGCCAGCGGAGGCGGGGACGGCAATCAGCCCCAGCATTTT
v_call: TRBV5-4; clone_size: .; j_call: TRBJ1-4; d_call: .; cdr3_aa: CASSLIPLGREKLFF; cdr3_nt: TGTGCCAGCAGCTTGATCCCCCTCGGCAGGGAAAAACTGTTTTTT
v_call: TRBV19; clone_size: .; j_call: TRBJ1-3; d_call: .; cdr3_aa: CASSISHPGLTGHSGNTIYF; cdr3_nt: TGTGCCAGTAGTATCTCTCACCCGGGCCTAACAGGGCACTCTGGAAACACCATATATTTT